The 6 T cell receptor beta chains below were found in one sample sequenced in a study of PD-1 blockade in classical Hodgkin lymphoma. The data were produced by immunoSEQ multiplex PCR, yet TCRdb's version contains in-frame clones alone and is incomplete. Here the sample spans 25,000 to 35,000 clones, under 75% being singletons. Time point noted: cycle 4 day 1 (C4D1), after around six weeks of nivolumab. Every patient experienced relapse after autologous stem cell transplantation, and brentuximab vedotin exposure varied. This specimen was peripheral blood mononuclear cells (PBMCs), taken before the fourth cycle of nivolumab. Receptor source: a human donor with classical Hodgkin lymphoma.

The chain uses TRBV6-6 and TRBJ1-6; weak D call: TRBD1 (6 bases). This CDR3 contains 12 residues. Germline V gives CDR1 MNHNY, CDR2 SVGAGI (reference sequence). The V and J ends lost 7 bases and 7 bases respectively, with 8 bases between them. The DNA for the CDR3 is TGTGCCAGCACCACAGGGAATTCACCCCTCCACTTT. As protein: CASTTGNSPLHF.

The chain has TRBV11-1 and TRBJ2-5, with TRBD2 matching over 7 bases. Germline assignment: CDR1 SGHAT and CDR2 FQDESV (reference sequence). The length of the CDR3 is 15 residues. Trimming took 3 bases from V and 5 from J; bases not matched to a gene: 9. The CDR3 DNA follows: TGTGCCAGCAGCTTCCATGCGGGAGCTGCCGAGACCCAGTACTTC. Translating gives CASSFHAGAAETQYF.

This rearrangement joins TRBV14 to TRBJ2-7; the D is unclear. Germline CDR1 and CDR2: SGHDN and FVKESK. V gave up 2 bases and J gave up 0 bases, with 5 bases separating them. This CDR3 spans 13 amino acids. The chain's CDR3 is CASSQIPSYEQYF. CDR3 nucleotide sequence: TGTGCCAGCAGCCAAATACCCTCCTACGAGCAGTACTTC. The variable domain in full, completed from reference TRBV14 and TRBJ2-7, reads EAGVTQFPSHSVIEKGQTVTLRCDPISGHDNLYWYRRVMGKEIKFLLHFVKESKQDESGMPNNRFLAERTGGTYSTLKVQPAELEDSGVYFCASSQIPSYEQYFGPGTRLTVT.

The chain couples TRBV7-8 to TRBJ2-3; perhaps TRBD2 as D (5 bases). CDR1 and CDR2 from the germline V gene are SGHVS and FQNEAQ. The V and J ends lost 5 bases and 1 base respectively, with 16 bases between them. The CDR3 loop spans 16 amino acids. This chain's CDR3 is CASSPLLASRTDTQYF. The DNA for the CDR3 is TGTGCCAGCAGCCCTCTTCTAGCATCTCGCACAGATACGCAGTATTTT.

The chain employs TRBV5-6 and TRBJ2-7; D remains ambiguous. In germline, CDR1 is SGHDT, CDR2 YYEEEE. V shed 4 bases and J shed 2 bases, with 19 bases lying between them. This CDR3 is 16 amino acids long. CDR3 in amino acids: CASSDPLRLSPYEQYF. The CDR3 DNA sequence: TGTGCCAGCAGCGATCCCCTTAGGCTCTCCCCCTACGAGCAGTACTTC. Full variable domain (rest looked up from reference TRBV5-6 and TRBJ2-7): DAGVTQSPTHLIKTRGQQVTLRCSPKSGHDTVSWYQQALGQGPQFIFQYYEEEERQRGNFPDRFSGHQFPNYSSELNVNALLLGDSALYLCASSDPLRLSPYEQYFGPGTRLTVT.

This clone came up a few times. V is TRBV5-6 and J is TRBJ2-5; D possibly corresponds to TRBD1 (5 bases). The ends were cut back, 0 bases at V and 3 bases at J, with 9 bases in the middle. Germline V gene lookup returns CDR1 SGHDT and CDR2 YYEEEE. The CDR3 runs to 14 residues. The CDR3 is CASSLDLGEETQYF. The CDR3 coding sequence is TGTGCCAGCAGCTTGGATCTAGGGGAAGAGACCCAGTACTTC. The variable domain in full, completed from reference TRBV5-6 and TRBJ2-5, reads DAGVTQSPTHLIKTRGQQVTLRCSPKSGHDTVSWYQQALGQGPQFIFQYYEEEERQRGNFPDRFSGHQFPNYSSELNVNALLLGDSALYLCASSLDLGEETQYFGPGTRLLVL.